This T cell receptor (beta chain) derives from a study of metastatic and nonmetastatic thyroid tumors. Study summary: Malignant and benign thyroid patients had repertoires compared in peripheral blood and tumor or nodule tissue.

This clone was detected ten times or more. As yet, its antigen is unknown. Study-wide points: Within blood and tumor, benign nodules reportedly had significantly lower TCR beta diversity than malignant thyroid tumors did.

Original methodology: In papillary thyroid cancer, a distant-metastasis classifier was built using CDR3 differences across clinicopathological groups. TCRdb re-called the PCR reads through MiXCR. These V and J calls originate from TCRdb's pipeline instead of the authors' own analysis. The sample holds roughly 33,000 clones, approximately 19% seen once. CDR3 length equals 14 residues. Trimming removed 1 base at V and 8 bases at J, with 11 bases between. No patient had received any treatment before thyroid surgery. The receptor's source is a female donor with papillary thyroid cancer or a benign thyroid nodule (not recorded which). Some clones in this sample may be carry-over from other donors' samples. The rearrangement links TRBV12-3 or TRBV12-4 to TRBJ1-4, with D unclear. Specimen: blood. CDR3 in DNA: TGTGCCAGCAGTTTAGTACGGAGGTGGGAAAAACTGTTTTTT. Translated, it gives CASSLVRRWEKLFF.